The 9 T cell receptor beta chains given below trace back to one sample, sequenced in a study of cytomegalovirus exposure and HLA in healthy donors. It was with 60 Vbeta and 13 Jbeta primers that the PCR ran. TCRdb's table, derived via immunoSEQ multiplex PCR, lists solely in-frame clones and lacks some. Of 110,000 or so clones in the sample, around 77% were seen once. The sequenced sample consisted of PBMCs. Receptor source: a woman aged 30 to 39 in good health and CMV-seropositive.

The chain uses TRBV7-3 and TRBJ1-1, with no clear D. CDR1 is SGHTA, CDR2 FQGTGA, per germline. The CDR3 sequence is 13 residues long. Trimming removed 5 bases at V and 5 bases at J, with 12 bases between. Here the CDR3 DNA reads TGTGCCAGCAGCCCCCCCGGAGGTACTGAAGCTTTCTTT. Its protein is CASSPPGGTEAFF.

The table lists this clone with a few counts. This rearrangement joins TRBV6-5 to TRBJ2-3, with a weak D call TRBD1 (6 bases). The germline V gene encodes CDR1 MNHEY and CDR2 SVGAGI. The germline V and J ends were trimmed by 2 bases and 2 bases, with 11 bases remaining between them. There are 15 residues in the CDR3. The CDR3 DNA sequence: TGTGCCAGCAGTTACCGTACAGGGCCCACAGATACGCAGTATTTT. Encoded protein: CASSYRTGPTDTQYF.

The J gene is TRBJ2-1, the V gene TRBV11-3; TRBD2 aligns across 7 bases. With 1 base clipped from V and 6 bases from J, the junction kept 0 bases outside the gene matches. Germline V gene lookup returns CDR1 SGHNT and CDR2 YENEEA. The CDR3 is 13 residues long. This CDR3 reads CASSLGEGNEQFF. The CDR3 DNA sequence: TGTGCCAGCAGCTTAGGGGAGGGCAATGAGCAGTTCTTC.

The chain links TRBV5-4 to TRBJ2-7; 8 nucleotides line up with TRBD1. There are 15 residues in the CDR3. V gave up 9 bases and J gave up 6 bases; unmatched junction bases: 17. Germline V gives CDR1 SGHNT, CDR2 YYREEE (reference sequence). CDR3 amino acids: CATRQQDRDGGEQYF. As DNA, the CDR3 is TGTGCCACCCGTCAACAGGACAGGGACGGTGGCGAGCAGTACTTC.

CDR3 residues: CASSLKAGRETQYF. The CDR3 nucleotides are TGTGCCAGCAGCTTAAAAGCGGGAAGAGAGACCCAGTACTTC. The chain couples TRBV7-2 to TRBJ2-5, with 7 bases aligning to TRBD2. Germline values: CDR1 SGHTA, CDR2 FQGNSA. The trim removed 2 bases at V and 4 bases at J, leaving 4 bases unmatched. This CDR3 has 14 amino acids.

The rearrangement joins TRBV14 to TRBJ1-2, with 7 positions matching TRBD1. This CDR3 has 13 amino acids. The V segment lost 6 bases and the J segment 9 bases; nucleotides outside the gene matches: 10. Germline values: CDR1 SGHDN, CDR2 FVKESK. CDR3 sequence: CASSLGQVTSYTF. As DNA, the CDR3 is TGTGCCAGCAGTCTTGGACAGGTTACAAGCTACACCTTC.

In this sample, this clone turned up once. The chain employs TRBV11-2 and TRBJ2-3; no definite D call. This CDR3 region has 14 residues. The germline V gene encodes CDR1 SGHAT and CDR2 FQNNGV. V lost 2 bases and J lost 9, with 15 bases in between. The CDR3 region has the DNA TGTGCCAGCAGCTTAACTCTCGCGCCAAGAACGCAGTATTTT. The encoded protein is CASSLTLAPRTQYF.

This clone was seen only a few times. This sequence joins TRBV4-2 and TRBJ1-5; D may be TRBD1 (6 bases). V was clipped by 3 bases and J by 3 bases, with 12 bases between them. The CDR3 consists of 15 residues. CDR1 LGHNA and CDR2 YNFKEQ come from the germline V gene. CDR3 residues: CASSQDGQSNQPQHF. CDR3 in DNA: TGTGCCAGCAGCCAGGACGGACAGTCCAATCAGCCCCAGCATTTT.

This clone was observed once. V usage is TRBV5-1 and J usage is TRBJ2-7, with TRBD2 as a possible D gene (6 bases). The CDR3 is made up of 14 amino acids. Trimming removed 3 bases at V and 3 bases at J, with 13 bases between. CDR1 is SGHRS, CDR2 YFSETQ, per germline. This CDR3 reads CASSSGGTYYEQYF. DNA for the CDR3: TGCGCCAGCAGCTCTGGGGGGACCTACTACGAGCAGTACTTC.